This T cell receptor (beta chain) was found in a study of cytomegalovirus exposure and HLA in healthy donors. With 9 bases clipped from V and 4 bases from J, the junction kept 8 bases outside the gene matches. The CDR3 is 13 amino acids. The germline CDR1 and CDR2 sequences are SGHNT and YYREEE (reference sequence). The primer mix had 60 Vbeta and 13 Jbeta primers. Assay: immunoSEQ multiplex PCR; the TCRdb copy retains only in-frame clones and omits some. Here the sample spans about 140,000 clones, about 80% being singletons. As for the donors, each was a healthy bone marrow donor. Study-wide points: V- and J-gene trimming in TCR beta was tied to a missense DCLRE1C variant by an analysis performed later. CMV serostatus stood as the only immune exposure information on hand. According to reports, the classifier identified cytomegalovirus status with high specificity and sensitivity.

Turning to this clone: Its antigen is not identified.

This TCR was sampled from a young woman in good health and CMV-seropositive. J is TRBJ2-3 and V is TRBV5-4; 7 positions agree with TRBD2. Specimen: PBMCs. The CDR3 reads CATRGRGADTQYF. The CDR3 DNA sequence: TGTGCCACCCGAGGGAGGGGAGCAGATACGCAGTATTTT.